This TCR beta chain was recorded in a study of shared clonotypes between healthy human individuals. Turning to this clone: Its antigen is unknown.

TCRdb keeps only in-frame clones here, not all; method: immunoSEQ multiplex PCR. The table lists roughly 2.5 million clones, around nine tenths of them singletons, with roughly 0.13% in the top ten. Between the trimmed V and J ends, which lost 2 bases and 7 bases, there was a span of 11 bases. Germline CDR1 and CDR2: WSHSY and SAAADI. The CDR3 runs 14 residues. Regarding the study as a whole: Expectations were that clonotype sharing among donors would be affected by sequencing depth. The study's rarefaction showed incomplete sorted-subset sequencing despite large depth. A reduction in generation probabilities was seen for non-shared clonotypes relative to those shared by all four donors.

Healthy HIV-negative adults without recent acute infections or vaccinations served as donors. This receptor was obtained from a man between 18 and 35 years old in good health. This chain connects TRBV10-2 to TRBJ1-4; D not certain. Sequencing input: naive CD4+ T cells sorted from blood. Subset here: CD45RA+ positively selected. CDR3 in amino acids: CASSEGRSLEKLFF. CDR3 sequence (DNA): TGCGCCAGCAGTGAGGGGCGGAGCCTTGAAAAACTGTTTTTT.